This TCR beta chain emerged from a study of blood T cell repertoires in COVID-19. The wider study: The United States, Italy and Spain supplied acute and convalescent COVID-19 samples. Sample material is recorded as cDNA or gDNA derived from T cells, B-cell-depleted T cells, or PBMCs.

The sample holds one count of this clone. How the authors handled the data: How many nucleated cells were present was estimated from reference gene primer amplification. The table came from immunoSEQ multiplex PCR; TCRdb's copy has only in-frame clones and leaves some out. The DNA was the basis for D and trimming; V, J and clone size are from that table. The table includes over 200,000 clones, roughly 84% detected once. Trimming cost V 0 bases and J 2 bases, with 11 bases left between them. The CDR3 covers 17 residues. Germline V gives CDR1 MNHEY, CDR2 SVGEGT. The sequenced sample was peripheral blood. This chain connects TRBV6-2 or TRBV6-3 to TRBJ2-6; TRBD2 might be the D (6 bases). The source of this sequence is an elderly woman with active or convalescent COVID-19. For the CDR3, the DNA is TGTGCCAGCAGTTACTCGATAGGCGGGACTGGGGCCAACGTCCTGACTTTC. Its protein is CASSYSIGGTGANVLTF.